One sample yielded the 8 T cell receptor beta chains listed below, sequenced in a study of control samples from healthy donors and cancer patients. Here immunoSEQ multiplex PCR was the method, and the copy in TCRdb shows in-frame clones only, minus some. The sample holds about 89,000 clones, approximately 87% seen once. Sequences were obtained from blood. The source is a middle-aged woman in good health.

The chain links TRBV6-2 or TRBV6-3 to TRBJ2-7, with D perhaps matching TRBD2 (5 bases). CDR3 length: 13 residues. Germline V CDR1 and CDR2: MNHEY, SVGEGT. Deletions cut 5 bases from V and 2 bases from J, with 10 bases between. The CDR3 sequence: CASSTRAPYEQYF. Here the CDR3 DNA reads TGTGCCAGCAGTACGAGGGCCCCCTACGAGCAGTACTTC.

This chain uses TRBV2 with TRBJ1-6, with 8 positions matching TRBD1. The V gene end was trimmed by 3 bases and the J gene end by 10 bases; junction bases not matched to a gene: 5. CDR1 is SNHLY, CDR2 FYNNEI, per germline. CDR3 length: 14 amino acids. The chain's CDR3 is CASSDQGAQSPLHF. CDR3 in DNA: TGTGCCAGCAGTGATCAGGGGGCGCAGTCACCCCTCCACTTT.

This chain joins TRBV7-2 and TRBJ2-1, with D perhaps being TRBD1 or TRBD2 (5 bases each). Germline CDR1 SGHTA, CDR2 FQGNSA. The CDR3 has 15 residues. V lost 2 bases to trimming and J lost 6 bases, with 14 bases between them. The CDR3 here is CASSLTNAGGNEQFF. CDR3 sequence (DNA): TGTGCCAGCAGCTTAACGAATGCTGGGGGCAATGAGCAGTTCTTC.

The DNA for the CDR3 is TGCGCCAGCAGCCGACAGTCGACAAGTGGTGGCTACACCTTC. This codes for CASSRQSTSGGYTF. V is TRBV5-1 and J is TRBJ1-2; possible D gene TRBD1, 5 bases. This CDR3 is built from 14 residues. The germline V gene has CDR1 SGHRS and CDR2 YFSETQ. V dropped 4 bases and J dropped 7 bases, with 17 bases sitting between them.

V and J are TRBV11-3 and TRBJ1-6; weak D call: TRBD1 (6 bases). Trimming took 5 bases from V and 8 from J, leaving 22 bases between them. The germline CDR1 and CDR2 sequences are SGHNT and YENEEA. CDR3 length equals 17 residues. CDR3 loop: CASSRGAGAFEDSPLHF. The CDR3 DNA follows: TGTGCCAGCAGCCGTGGTGCAGGGGCATTCGAGGATTCACCCCTCCACTTT.

The chain links TRBV28 to TRBJ1-2; maybe TRBD1 (6 bases). Germline V gives CDR1 MDHEN, CDR2 SYDVKM. V was pared by 5 bases and J by 7 bases, with 20 bases between. This CDR3 spans 15 amino acids. CDR3 sequence reads: CASSTVQGSFGGYTF. In nucleotides, the CDR3 is TGTGCCAGCAGTACCGTACAGGGCTCCTTCGGTGGCTACACCTTC.

V gene TRBV3-1 (or the pseudogene TRBV3-2) combines with J gene TRBJ2-5; D uncertain. V was cut by 3 bases and J by 5 bases, with 7 bases left in between. CDR1 LGHDT and CDR2 YNNKEL come from the germline V gene (reference sequence). The CDR3 extends over 12 amino acids. The CDR3 DNA is TGTGCCAGCAGCCACCTCATGGAGACCCAGTACTTC. This gives the protein CASSHLMETQYF.

This chain uses TRBV12-1 with TRBJ2-7. TRBV12-1 corresponds to a pseudogene. The CDR3 has 15 amino acids. The CDR3 DNA reads TGTGCCAGCAGCTTTGGGTTGCTTAACTCCTACGAGCAGTACTTC. Protein sequence: CASSFGLLNSYEQYF.